This TCR beta chain appears in the sequencing data of a study of post-analysis software for immune sequencing data. Trimming removed 0 bases at V and 7 bases at J, with 25 bases between. This CDR3 is built from 18 residues. CDR1 MGHRA and CDR2 YSYEKL come from the germline V gene. General study points: Controls had lower frequencies than patients of about 5 TRBV segments, which included TRBV5-6, TRBV5-1 and TRBV20-1.

A note on this clonotype: Its target is unknown.

Incorporated into the TCR beta cDNA libraries were unique molecular identifiers, which served to reduce PCR and sequencing biases. Each CDR3 protein gets one entry after TCRdb re-called the PCR reads with MiXCR. The table includes hundreds of thousands of distinct CDR3 sequences, less than 45% detected once. The sequenced material came from blood. The TCR sequence derives from a girl between 10 and 17 years old with multiple sclerosis. The gene calls are TRBV4-1 and TRBJ2-7, with TRBD2 as a possible D gene (6 bases). CDR3 amino acids: CASSQDTPTSSEYNEQYF. Written as DNA, the CDR3 is TGCGCCAGCAGCCAAGATACCCCTACTAGCTCTGAGTACAATGAGCAGTACTTC.